The 10 T cell receptor beta chains below come from one sample, sequenced in a study of blood T cell repertoires in COVID-19. The repertoire was sequenced with immunoSEQ multiplex PCR; TCRdb's copy has only in-frame clones and lacks some. This table holds fewer than 350,000 clones, about 76% found once. Sequencing was performed on peripheral blood. All receptors come from an older woman with active or convalescent COVID-19.

The CDR3 sequence is CASSLAGDNEQFF. The CDR3 DNA follows: TGTGCCAGCAGCTTAGCGGGGGACAATGAGCAGTTCTTC. The V and J genes are TRBV6-5 and TRBJ2-1; 9 nucleotides agree with TRBD2. CDR1 is MNHEY and CDR2 is SVGAGI in the germline V gene. V dropped 6 bases and J dropped 5; count of bases not matched to a gene: 2. There are 13 residues in the CDR3.

V gene TRBV6-2 or TRBV6-3 combines with J gene TRBJ1-5; 8 nucleotides line up with TRBD1. Germline V gene data show CDR1 as MNHEY and CDR2 as SVGEGT. V gave up 2 bases and J gave up 3 bases; unmatched junction bases: 6. This CDR3 contains 16 residues. The CDR3 DNA sequence: TGTGCCAGCAGTTACCACGACAGGGGTATCAATCAGCCCCAGCATTTT. This sequence encodes CASSYHDRGINQPQHF.

This chain connects TRBV7-8 to TRBJ1-2, with 8 nucleotides matching TRBD1. The CDR3 sequence is 15 residues long. CDR1 SGHVS and CDR2 FQNEAQ come from the germline V gene. The junction had 6 bases not matched to a gene; V was cut back by 2 bases and J by 4 bases. CDR3 nucleotides: TGTGCCAGCAGCTTACAACGGACAGGGACCTATGGCTACACCTTC. This encodes CASSLQRTGTYGYTF.

This clone was observed a single time. The chain joins TRBV10-1 to TRBJ2-5, with unresolved D. The CDR3 is made up of 13 amino acids. With 3 bases removed from V and 3 bases from J, the gap between germline ends came to 8 bases. Per the germline V gene, CDR1 is WNHNN and CDR2 is SYGVQD (reference sequence). CDR3 region: CASSDPEKETQYF. The CDR3 bases are TGCGCCAGCAGTGACCCGGAGAAAGAGACCCAGTACTTC.

The rearrangement joins TRBV3-1 (or the pseudogene TRBV3-2) to TRBJ1-6; D might be TRBD1 (6 bases). In germline, CDR1 is LGHDT, CDR2 YNNKEL (reference sequence). V dropped 1 base and J dropped 10 bases, with 17 bases sitting between them. CDR3 length: 16 amino acids. The CDR3, as DNA: TGTGCCAGCAGCCAAGCAGGTGCAGGGGTCCCGTCACCCCTCCACTTT. Translating gives CASSQAGAGVPSPLHF.

This clone has only one observation. CDR3 sequence (DNA): TGTGCCAGCGGGTGGACAGGGAAATCCTACGAGCAGTACTTC. Translated, it gives CASGWTGKSYEQYF. The chain links TRBV6-6 to TRBJ2-7; TRBD1 agrees at 8 bases. CDR3 size: 14 residues. V shed 8 bases and J 1 base; nucleotides not matched to a gene: 7. Germline loops: CDR1 MNHNY, CDR2 SVGAGI (reference sequence).

This chain uses TRBV5-1 with TRBJ2-2; D possibly corresponds to TRBD2 (6 bases). The CDR3 sequence is 15 residues long. The germline gives CDR1 SGHRS, CDR2 YFSETQ. The V end was cut by 4 bases, the J end by 0 bases, with 10 bases between. CDR3 amino acids: CASSPGGANTGELFF. CDR3 sequence (DNA): TGCGCCAGCAGCCCCGGGGGAGCGAACACCGGGGAGCTGTTTTTT. Full variable domain (missing parts from reference TRBV5-1 and TRBJ2-2): KAGVTQTPRYLIKTRGQQVTLSCSPISGHRSVSWYQQTPGQGLQFLFEYFSETQRNKGNFPGRFSGRQFSNSRSEMNVSTLELGDSALYLCASSPGGANTGELFFGEGSRLTVL.

The rearrangement uses TRBV10-3 and TRBJ1-2; TRBD1 matches 8 bases. V was clipped by 2 bases and J by 6 bases; unmatched bases: 8. CDR3 length: 15 residues. Germline CDR1 is ENHRY and CDR2 is SYGVKD. The CDR3: CAISEGQGAYDGYTF. The DNA of the CDR3 is TGTGCCATCAGTGAGGGACAGGGAGCTTATGATGGCTACACCTTC.

This sequence joins TRBV19 and TRBJ1-3; 9 bases are shared with TRBD1. CDR1 and CDR2 (germline): LNHDA, SQIVND (reference sequence). The CDR3 has 13 amino acids. Losses at the gene ends were 8 bases for V and 4 bases for J; bases not matched to a gene: 3. Written as DNA, the CDR3 is TGTGCCAGTCGACAGGGGGTCGGAAACACCATATATTTT. This codes for CASRQGVGNTIYF.

The chain is built from TRBV9 and TRBJ2-5; a weak D match, TRBD2 (6 bases). Germline CDR1 reads SGDLS; CDR2 reads YYNGEE. V was trimmed by 2 bases and J by 4 bases, leaving 15 bases between them. This CDR3 is built from 15 residues. CDR3 bases: TGTGCCAGCAGCGTCGAGGGACTTCGGGGAGAGACCCAGTACTTC. This gives the protein CASSVEGLRGETQYF.